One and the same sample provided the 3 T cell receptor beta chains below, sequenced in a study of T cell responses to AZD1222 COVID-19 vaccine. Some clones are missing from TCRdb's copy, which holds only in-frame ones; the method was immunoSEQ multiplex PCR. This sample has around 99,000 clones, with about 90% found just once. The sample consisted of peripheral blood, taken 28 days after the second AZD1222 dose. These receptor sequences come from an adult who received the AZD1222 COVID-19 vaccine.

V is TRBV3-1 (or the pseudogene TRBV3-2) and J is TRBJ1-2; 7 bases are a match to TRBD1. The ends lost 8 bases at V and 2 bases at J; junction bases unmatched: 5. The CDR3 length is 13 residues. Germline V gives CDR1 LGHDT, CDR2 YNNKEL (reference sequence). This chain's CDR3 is CASGRGQNYGYTF. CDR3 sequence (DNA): TGTGCCAGCGGGCGGGGACAGAACTATGGCTACACCTTC.

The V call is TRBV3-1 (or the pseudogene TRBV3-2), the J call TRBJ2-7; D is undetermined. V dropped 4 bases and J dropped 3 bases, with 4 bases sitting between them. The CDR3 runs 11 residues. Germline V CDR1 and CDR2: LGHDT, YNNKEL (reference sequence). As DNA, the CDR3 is TGTGCCAGCAGCCTAGGCTACGAGCAGTACTTC. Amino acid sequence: CASSLGYEQYF.

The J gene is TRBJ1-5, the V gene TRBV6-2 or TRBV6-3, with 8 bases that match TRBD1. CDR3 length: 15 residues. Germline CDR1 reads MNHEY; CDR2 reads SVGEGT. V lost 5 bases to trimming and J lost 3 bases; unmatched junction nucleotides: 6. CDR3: CASSLTGALNQPQHF. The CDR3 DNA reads TGTGCCAGCAGTCTGACAGGGGCCCTCAATCAGCCCCAGCATTTT.